Sequencing of this TCR beta chain was carried out in a study of blood T cell repertoires in COVID-19. Background on the study: COVID-19 samples collected from the United States, Italy and Spain covered acute and convalescent phases.

V was shortened by 6 bases and J by 0 bases, with 9 bases between the two germline ends. CDR3 length equals 15 residues. The germline gives CDR1 SGHVS, CDR2 FQNEAQ. In the original processing: Using reference gene primer amplification, nucleated cell counts were estimated. The assay was immunoSEQ multiplex PCR, and TCRdb's table has in-frame clones only and misses some. That table is the source of V, J and clone size, and D and trimming were worked out from the DNA. Of about 40,000 clones listed, more than 65% are singletons. This TCR derives from a woman between 65 and 79 years old with acute or convalescent COVID-19. This chain uses TRBV7-8 with TRBJ2-6; no reliable D call. Source material: peripheral blood. Here the CDR3 DNA reads TGTGCCAGCAGATTTATGTCCTCTGGGGCCAACGTCCTGACTTTC. Its translation is CASRFMSSGANVLTF.